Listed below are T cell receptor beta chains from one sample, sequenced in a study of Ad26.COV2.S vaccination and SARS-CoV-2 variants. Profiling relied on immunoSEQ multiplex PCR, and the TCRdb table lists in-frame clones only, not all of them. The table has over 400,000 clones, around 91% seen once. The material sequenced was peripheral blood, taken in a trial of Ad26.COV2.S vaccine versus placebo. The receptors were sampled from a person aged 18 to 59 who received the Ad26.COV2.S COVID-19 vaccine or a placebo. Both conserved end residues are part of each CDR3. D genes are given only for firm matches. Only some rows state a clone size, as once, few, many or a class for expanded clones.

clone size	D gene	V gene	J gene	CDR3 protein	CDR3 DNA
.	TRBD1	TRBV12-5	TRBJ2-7	CASGLAGTDFSYEQYF	TGTGCTAGTGGTTTGGCCGGGACAGATTTTTCCTACGAGCAGTACTTC
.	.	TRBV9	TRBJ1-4	CASSVGGTGEKLFF	TGTGCCAGCAGCGTAGGGGGAACGGGTGAAAAACTGTTTTTT
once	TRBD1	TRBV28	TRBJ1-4	CASSLQDRVSNEKLFF	TGTGCCAGCAGTTTACAAGACAGGGTCTCTAATGAAAAACTGTTTTTT
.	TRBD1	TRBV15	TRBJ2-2	CATSRPDRGNGELFF	TGTGCCACCAGCAGACCAGACAGGGGGAACGGGGAGCTGTTTTTT
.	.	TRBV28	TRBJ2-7	CASSSDITYEQYF	TGTGCCAGCAGTTCGGACATTACCTACGAGCAGTACTTC
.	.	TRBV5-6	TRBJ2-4	CASSLLENIQYF	TGTGCCAGCAGCTTGCTTGAAAACATTCAGTACTTC
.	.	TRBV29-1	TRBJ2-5	CSVSLVNRQETQYF	TGCAGCGTTTCATTAGTGAACCGACAAGAGACCCAGTACTTC
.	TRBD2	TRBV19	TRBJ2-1	CASSIGTSGRIYNEQFF	TGTGCCAGTAGTATAGGGACTAGCGGGAGAATCTACAATGAGCAGTTCTTC
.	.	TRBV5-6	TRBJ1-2	CASSLTAGGYTF	TGTGCCAGCAGCTTGACCGCGGGGGGCTACACCTTC
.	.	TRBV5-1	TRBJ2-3	CASRSGGTDTQYF	TGCGCCAGCAGGTCAGGGGGCACAGATACGCAGTATTTT
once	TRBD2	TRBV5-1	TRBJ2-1	CASSPTHPRESGGNEQFF	TGCGCCAGCAGCCCTACCCATCCGCGGGAGAGCGGGGGGAATGAGCAGTTCTTC
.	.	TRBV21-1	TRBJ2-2	CASSHRTSGYTGELFF	TGTGCCAGCAGCCATAGGACTAGCGGGTACACCGGGGAGCTGTTTTTT
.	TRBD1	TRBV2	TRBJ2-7	CASSVDRGRVEQYF	TGTGCCAGCAGTGTCGACAGGGGGAGAGTCGAGCAGTACTTC
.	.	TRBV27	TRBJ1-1	CASSFGEDTEAFF	TGTGCCAGCAGTTTTGGAGAGGACACTGAAGCTTTCTTT
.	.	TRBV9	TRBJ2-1	CASSTSSLVGEQFF	TGTGCCAGCAGCACCTCATCCCTAGTAGGTGAGCAGTTCTTC
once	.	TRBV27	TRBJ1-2	CASSLSPLYGYTF	TGTGCCAGCAGTTTATCGCCACTCTATGGCTACACCTTC
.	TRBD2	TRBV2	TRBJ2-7	CASSREGLDEQYF	TGTGCCAGCAGCCGGGAGGGATTAGACGAGCAGTACTTC
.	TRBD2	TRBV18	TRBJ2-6	CASSPGGSGANVLTF	TGTGCCAGCTCACCCGGGGGGTCTGGGGCCAACGTCCTGACTTTC
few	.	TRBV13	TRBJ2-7	CASSSGSPGEQYF	TGTGCCAGCAGTTCAGGCAGCCCCGGGGAGCAGTACTTC
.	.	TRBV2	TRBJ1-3	CASSEEGSGNTIYF	TGTGCCAGCAGTGAGGAGGGATCTGGAAACACCATATATTTT
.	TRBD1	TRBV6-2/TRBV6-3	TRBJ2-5	CASSLDRGHPGETQYF	TGTGCCAGCAGTCTCGACAGGGGGCATCCAGGGGAGACCCAGTACTTC
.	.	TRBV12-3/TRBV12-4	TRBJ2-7	CASSPGFAYEQYF	TGTGCCAGCAGTCCAGGGTTCGCCTACGAGCAGTACTTC
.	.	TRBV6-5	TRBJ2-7	CASSYSPGPYEQYF	TGTGCCAGCAGTTACTCACCAGGGCCCTACGAGCAGTACTTC
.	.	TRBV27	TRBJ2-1	CASSLERSLTHNEQFF	TGTGCCAGCAGTTTGGAGCGGTCACTTACCCACAATGAGCAGTTCTTC
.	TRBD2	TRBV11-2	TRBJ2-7	CASSSGTRVDYEQYF	TGTGCCAGCAGCTCAGGGACTAGAGTCGACTACGAGCAGTACTTC
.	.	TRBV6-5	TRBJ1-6	CASSPVSSYNSPLHF	TGTGCCAGCAGTCCAGTGAGCTCCTATAATTCACCCCTCCACTTT
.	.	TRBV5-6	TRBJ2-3	CASSPPRLTSVTQYF	TGTGCCAGCAGCCCCCCGAGACTAACCTCGGTTACGCAGTATTTT
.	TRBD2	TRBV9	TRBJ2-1	CASSVELAGGRYNEQFF	TGTGCCAGCAGCGTAGAATTGGCGGGAGGCCGGTACAATGAGCAGTTCTTC
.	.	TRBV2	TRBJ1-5	CASNKGYSNQPQHF	TGTGCCAGCAACAAGGGCTATAGCAATCAGCCCCAGCATTTT
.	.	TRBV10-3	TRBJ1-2	CAISESGHNYGYTF	TGTGCCATCAGTGAGTCGGGACATAACTATGGCTACACCTTC
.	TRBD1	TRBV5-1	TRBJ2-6	CASSMGQASRANVLTF	TGCGCCAGCAGCATGGGACAGGCGTCCAGGGCCAACGTCCTGACTTTC
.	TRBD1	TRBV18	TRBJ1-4	CASSPRQGLNEKLFF	TGTGCCAGCTCACCACGACAGGGGTTGAATGAAAAACTGTTTTTT
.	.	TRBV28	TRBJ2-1	CASSPPDGHNEQFF	TGTGCCAGCAGTCCCCCGGACGGTCACAATGAGCAGTTCTTC
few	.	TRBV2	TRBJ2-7	CASGRLTYEQYF	TGTGCCAGCGGGAGGCTTACCTACGAGCAGTACTTC
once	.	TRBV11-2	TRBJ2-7	CASSLEVGGEQYF	TGTGCCAGCAGCTTAGAAGTGGGAGGTGAGCAGTACTTC
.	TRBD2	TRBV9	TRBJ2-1	CASSVGRGDEQFF	TGTGCCAGCAGCGTCGGGAGGGGGGATGAGCAGTTCTTC
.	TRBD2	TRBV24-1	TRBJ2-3	CATSDLTGRGEDTQYF	TGTGCCACCAGTGATTTGACGGGGCGGGGGGAAGATACGCAGTATTTT
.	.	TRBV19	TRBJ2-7	CASSIGMDYEQYF	TGTGCCAGTAGTATAGGAATGGACTACGAGCAGTACTTC
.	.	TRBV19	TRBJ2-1	CASSIGRGEQFF	TGTGCCAGTAGTATTGGACGGGGTGAGCAGTTCTTC
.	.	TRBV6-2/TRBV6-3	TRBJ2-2	CASSSPEGENTGELFF	TGTGCCAGCAGTTCCCCCGAGGGGGAGAACACCGGGGAGCTGTTTTTT
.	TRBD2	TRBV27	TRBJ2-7	CASSLSGLVRVEQYF	TGTGCCAGCAGTTTATCTGGACTAGTCCGAGTGGAGCAGTACTTC
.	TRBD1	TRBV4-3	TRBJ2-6	CASSRLTGTGVANVLTF	TGCGCCAGCAGCCGGTTAACCGGGACAGGGGTAGCCAACGTCCTGACTTTC
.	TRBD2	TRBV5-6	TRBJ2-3	CASSFAGAGGLDTQYF	TGTGCCAGCAGCTTCGCAGGAGCGGGAGGGCTAGATACGCAGTATTTT
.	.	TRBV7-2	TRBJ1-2	CASSLGQNYGYTF	TGTGCCAGCAGCTTAGGACAGAACTATGGCTACACCTTC
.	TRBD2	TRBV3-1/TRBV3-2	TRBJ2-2	CASSHWASGGNTGELFF	TGTGCCAGCAGCCATTGGGCTAGCGGGGGTAACACCGGGGAGCTGTTTTTT
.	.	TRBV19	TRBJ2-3	CASSIRAGRDTQYF	TGTGCCAGTAGTATACGGGCGGGCAGAGATACGCAGTATTTT
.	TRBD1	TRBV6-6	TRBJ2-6	CAGGTGGPGANVLTF	TGTGCCGGGGGGACAGGGGGCCCTGGGGCCAACGTCCTGACTTTC
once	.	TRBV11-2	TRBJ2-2	CASSLDTSGELFF	TGTGCCAGCAGCTTAGATACCTCCGGGGAGCTGTTTTTT
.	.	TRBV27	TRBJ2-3	CASSPRGAYTQYF	TGTGCCAGCAGTCCCCGGGGGGCGTATACGCAGTATTTT
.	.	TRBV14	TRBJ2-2	CASSHYLGARAGELFF	TGTGCCAGCAGCCATTACTTAGGTGCCCGGGCCGGGGAGCTGTTTTTT
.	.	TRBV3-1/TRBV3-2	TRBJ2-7	CASSQDPEVKGQSSDEQYF	TGTGCCAGCAGCCAAGATCCGGAGGTGAAAGGCCAGTCTTCGGACGAGCAGTACTTC
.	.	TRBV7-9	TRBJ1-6	CASSLYPSGRANNSPLHF	TGTGCCAGCAGCTTATACCCCTCTGGCAGGGCCAATAATTCACCCCTCCACTTT
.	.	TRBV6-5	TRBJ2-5	CASRVQGLQTQYF	TGTGCCAGCAGGGTACAGGGTCTTCAGACCCAGTACTTC
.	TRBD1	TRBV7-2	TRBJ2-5	CASSLSGQSEKTQYF	TGTGCCAGCAGCTTATCGGGACAGTCCGAAAAGACCCAGTACTTC
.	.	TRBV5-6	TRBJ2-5	CASSYLKETQYF	TGTGCCAGCAGCTATCTCAAAGAGACCCAGTACTTC
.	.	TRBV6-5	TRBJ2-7	CASSWGQHSYEQYF	TGTGCCAGCAGTTGGGGACAACACTCCTACGAGCAGTACTTC
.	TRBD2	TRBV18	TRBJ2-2	CASSPQRDITGELFF	TGTGCCAGCTCACCACAGCGGGATATTACCGGGGAGCTGTTTTTT
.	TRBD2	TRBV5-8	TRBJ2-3	CASSLSGASTDTQYF	TGTGCCAGCAGCTTGAGCGGGGCCAGCACAGATACGCAGTATTTT